By proportion, the clone carrying this TCR beta chain is medium-sized. This CDR3 is built from 16 residues. Germline V gene sequence: CDR1 SQVTM, CDR2 ANQGSEA. V trimming: 7 bases; J trimming: 3 bases; junction bases outside the gene matches: 12. This entry belongs to a study of blood T cell repertoires in COVID-19. Study as a whole: The study drew acute and convalescent COVID-19 samples from the United States, Italy and Spain.

The data were produced by immunoSEQ multiplex PCR, yet TCRdb's version contains in-frame clones alone and is incomplete. Altogether tens of thousands of clones are present, approximately 88% being singletons, with the ten largest covering roughly 6.8%. Sequencing used peripheral blood. This chain connects TRBV29-1 to TRBJ2-1; 10 bases align to TRBD1. The TCR sequence derives from a woman aged 45 to 65 with acute or convalescent COVID-19. The CDR3 nucleotides read TGCAGCGCCGAGGTCCTGGGACAGGGGCTCTACAATGAGCAGTTCTTC. Translated: CSAEVLGQGLYNEQFF.